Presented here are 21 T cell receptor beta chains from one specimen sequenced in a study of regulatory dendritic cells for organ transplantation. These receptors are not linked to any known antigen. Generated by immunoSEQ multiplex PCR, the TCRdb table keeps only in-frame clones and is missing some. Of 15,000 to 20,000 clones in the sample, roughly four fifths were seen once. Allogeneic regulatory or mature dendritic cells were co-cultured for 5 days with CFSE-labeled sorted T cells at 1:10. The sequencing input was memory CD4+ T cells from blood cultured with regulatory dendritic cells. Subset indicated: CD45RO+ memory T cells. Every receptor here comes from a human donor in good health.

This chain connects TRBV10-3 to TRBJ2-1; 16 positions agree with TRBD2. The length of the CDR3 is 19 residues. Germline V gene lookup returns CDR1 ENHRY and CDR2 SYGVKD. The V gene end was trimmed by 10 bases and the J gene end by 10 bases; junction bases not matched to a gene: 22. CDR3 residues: CATKGGGLAGGPQVHEQFF. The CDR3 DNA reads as TGTGCCACCAAGGGTGGGGGACTAGCGGGAGGGCCTCAGGTCCACGAGCAGTTCTTC.

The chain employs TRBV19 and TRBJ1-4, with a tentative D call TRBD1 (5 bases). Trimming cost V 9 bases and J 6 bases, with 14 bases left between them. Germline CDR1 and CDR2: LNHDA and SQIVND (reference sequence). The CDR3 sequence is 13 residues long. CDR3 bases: TGTGCCAGCCGGGGGGAGATGCATGAAAAACTGTTTTTT. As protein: CASRGEMHEKLFF.

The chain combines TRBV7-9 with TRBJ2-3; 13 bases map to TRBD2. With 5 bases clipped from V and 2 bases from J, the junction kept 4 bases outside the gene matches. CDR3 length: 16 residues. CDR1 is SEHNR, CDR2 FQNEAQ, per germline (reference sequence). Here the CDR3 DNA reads TGTGCCAGCAGCCAGGGACTAGCGGGAAACACAGATACGCAGTATTTT. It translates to CASSQGLAGNTDTQYF.

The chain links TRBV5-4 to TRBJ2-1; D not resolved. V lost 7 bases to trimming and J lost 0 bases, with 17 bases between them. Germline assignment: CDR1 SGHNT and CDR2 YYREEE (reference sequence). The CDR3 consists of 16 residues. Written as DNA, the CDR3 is TGTGCCAGCGGCCCGTCTCAGCTAAGCTCCTACAATGAGCAGTTCTTC. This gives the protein CASGPSQLSSYNEQFF.

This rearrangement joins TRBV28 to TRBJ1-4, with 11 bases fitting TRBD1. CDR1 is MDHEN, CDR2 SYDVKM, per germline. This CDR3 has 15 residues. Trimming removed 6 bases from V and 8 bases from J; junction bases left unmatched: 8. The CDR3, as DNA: TGTGCCAGCAGACCTTGGACAGGGGGCGAGGAAAAACTGTTTTTT. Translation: CASRPWTGGEEKLFF.

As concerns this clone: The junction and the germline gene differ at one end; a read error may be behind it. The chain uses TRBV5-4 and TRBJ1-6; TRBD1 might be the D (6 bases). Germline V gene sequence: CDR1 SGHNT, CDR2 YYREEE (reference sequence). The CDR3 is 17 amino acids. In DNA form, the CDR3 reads TGCGCCAGCAGCCAAGAGGGGGGCCGCGGGGTGAATTCACCCCTCCACTTT. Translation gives CASSQEGGRGVNSPLHF.

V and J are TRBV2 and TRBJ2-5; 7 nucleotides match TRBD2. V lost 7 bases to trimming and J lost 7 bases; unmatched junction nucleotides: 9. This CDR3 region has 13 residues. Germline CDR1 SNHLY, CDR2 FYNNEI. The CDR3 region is CASTKSTGGTQYF. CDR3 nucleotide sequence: TGTGCCAGCACTAAATCAACGGGAGGGACCCAGTACTTC.

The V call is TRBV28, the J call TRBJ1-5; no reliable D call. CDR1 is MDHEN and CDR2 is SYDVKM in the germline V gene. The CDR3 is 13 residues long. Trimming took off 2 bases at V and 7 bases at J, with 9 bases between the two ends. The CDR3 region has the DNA TGTGCCAGCAGTTTAGAGGGTCAACAGCCCCAGCATTTT. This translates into CASSLEGQQPQHF.

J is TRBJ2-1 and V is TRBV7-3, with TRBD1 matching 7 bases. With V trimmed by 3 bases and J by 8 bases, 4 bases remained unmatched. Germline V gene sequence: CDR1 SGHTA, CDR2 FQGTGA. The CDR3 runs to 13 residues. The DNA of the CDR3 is TGTGCCAGCAGCTTTACTCAGGGGGATGAGCAGTTCTTC. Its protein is CASSFTQGDEQFF.

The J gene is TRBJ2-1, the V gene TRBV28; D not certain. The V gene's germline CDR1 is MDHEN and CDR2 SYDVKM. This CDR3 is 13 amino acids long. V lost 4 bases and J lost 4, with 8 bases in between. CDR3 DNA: TGTGCCAGCAGTTCGGACCCGTACAATGAGCAGTTCTTC. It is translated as CASSSDPYNEQFF. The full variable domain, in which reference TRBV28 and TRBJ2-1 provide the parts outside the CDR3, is DVKVTQSSRYLVKRTGEKVFLECVQDMDHENMFWYRQDPGLGLRLIYFSYDVKMKEKGDIPEGYSVSREKKERFSLILESASTNQTSMYLCASSSDPYNEQFFGPGTRLTVL.

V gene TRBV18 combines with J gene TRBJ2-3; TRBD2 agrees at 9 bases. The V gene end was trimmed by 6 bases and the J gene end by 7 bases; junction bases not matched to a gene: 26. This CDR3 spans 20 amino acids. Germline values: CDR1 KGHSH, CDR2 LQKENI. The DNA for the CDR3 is TGTGCCAGCTCGACGACAGGAGTCTATAGCGGGAGATCCACGGGCTATACGCAGTATTTT. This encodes CASSTTGVYSGRSTGYTQYF.

CDR3: CASSQDPGGAEETQYF. In nucleotides, the CDR3 is TGCGCCAGCAGCCAAGACCCCGGGGGGGCAGAAGAGACCCAGTACTTC. This chain connects TRBV4-3 to TRBJ2-5, with 8 bases fitting TRBD2. Trimming took 0 bases from V and 3 from J; bases not matched to a gene: 6. Germline lookup yields CDR1 LGHNA and CDR2 YSLEER. The CDR3 totals 16 residues.

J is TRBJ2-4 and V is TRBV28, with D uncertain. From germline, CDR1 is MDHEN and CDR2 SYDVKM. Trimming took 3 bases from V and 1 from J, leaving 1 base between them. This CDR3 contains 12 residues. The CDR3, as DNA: TGTGCCAGCAGTTTGGCCAAAAACATTCAGTACTTC. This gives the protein CASSLAKNIQYF.

CDR3 residues: CATSRDRHNEQFF. Here the CDR3 DNA reads TGTGCCACCAGCAGAGATAGACACAATGAGCAGTTCTTC. The J gene is TRBJ2-1, the V gene TRBV15, with no clear D. CDR3 length: 13 residues. Germline loops: CDR1 LNHNV, CDR2 YYDKDF (reference sequence). Trimming stripped 0 bases from V and 5 bases from J, with 5 bases between.

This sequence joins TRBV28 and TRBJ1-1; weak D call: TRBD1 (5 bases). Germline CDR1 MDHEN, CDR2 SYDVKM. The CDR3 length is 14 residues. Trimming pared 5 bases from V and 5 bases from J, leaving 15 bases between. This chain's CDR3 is CASSGGVRRTEAFF. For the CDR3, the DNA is TGTGCCAGCAGTGGAGGGGTTAGGAGGACTGAAGCTTTCTTT.

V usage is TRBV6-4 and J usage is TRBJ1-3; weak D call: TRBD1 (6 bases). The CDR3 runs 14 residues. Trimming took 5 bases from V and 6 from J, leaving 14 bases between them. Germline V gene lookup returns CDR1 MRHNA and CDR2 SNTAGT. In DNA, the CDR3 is TGTGCCAGCAGTAAAATAGGACAGTCAAACACCATATATTTT. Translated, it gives CASSKIGQSNTIYF.

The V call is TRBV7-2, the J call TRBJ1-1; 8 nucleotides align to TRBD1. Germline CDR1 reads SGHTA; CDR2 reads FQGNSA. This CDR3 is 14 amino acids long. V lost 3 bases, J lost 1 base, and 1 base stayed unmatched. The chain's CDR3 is CASSFDRGNTEAFF. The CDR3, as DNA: TGTGCCAGCAGCTTCGACAGGGGGAACACTGAAGCTTTCTTT.

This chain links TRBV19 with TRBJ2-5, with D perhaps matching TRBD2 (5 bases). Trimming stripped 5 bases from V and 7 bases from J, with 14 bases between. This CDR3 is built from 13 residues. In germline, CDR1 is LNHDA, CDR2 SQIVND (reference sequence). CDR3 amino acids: CASSLWTAGTQYF. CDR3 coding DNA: TGTGCCAGTAGTCTTTGGACCGCGGGGACCCAGTACTTC.

The CDR3 here is CASSFGGKDNQPQHF. CDR3 in DNA: TGTGCCAGCAGCTTTGGGGGGAAGGACAATCAGCCCCAGCATTTT. The chain employs TRBV5-4 and TRBJ1-5; D might be TRBD1 (5 bases). Per the germline V gene, CDR1 is SGHNT and CDR2 is YYREEE (reference sequence). V dropped 2 bases and J dropped 3 bases, with 12 bases sitting between them. The CDR3 runs to 15 residues.

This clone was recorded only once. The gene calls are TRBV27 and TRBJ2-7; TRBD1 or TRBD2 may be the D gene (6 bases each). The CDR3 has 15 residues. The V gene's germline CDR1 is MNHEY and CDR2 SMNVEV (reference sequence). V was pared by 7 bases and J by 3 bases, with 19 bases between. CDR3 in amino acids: CASNPGGRGVYEQYF. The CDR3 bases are TGTGCCAGCAACCCCGGGGGCAGGGGCGTCTACGAGCAGTACTTC.

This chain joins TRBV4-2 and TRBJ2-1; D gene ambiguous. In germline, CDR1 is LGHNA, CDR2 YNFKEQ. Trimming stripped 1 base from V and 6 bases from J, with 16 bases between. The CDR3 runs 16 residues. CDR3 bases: TGTGCCAGCAGCCAAGCTTCTGGTAATACTCGCAATGAGCAGTTCTTC. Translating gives CASSQASGNTRNEQFF.